Shown below are 22 T cell receptor beta chains from a single sample sequenced in a study of cytomegalovirus exposure and HLA in healthy donors. It was with 60 Vbeta and 13 Jbeta primers that the PCR ran. The assay was immunoSEQ multiplex PCR, and TCRdb's table has in-frame clones only and misses some. Of around 110,000 clones in the sample, over 80% are singletons; the top ten hold approximately 2.4%. Sample: PBMCs. These receptors all come from a young man in good health and CMV-seropositive.

The rearrangement uses TRBV10-3 and TRBJ1-5; D gene ambiguous. V was pared by 3 bases and J by 2 bases, with 8 bases between. The CDR3 has 14 residues. Germline CDR1 ENHRY, CDR2 SYGVKD. The CDR3 coding sequence is TGTGCCATCAGTGAACAGAAACGCAATCAGCCCCAGCATTTT. The encoded protein is CAISEQKRNQPQHF.

The genes are TRBV5-4 and TRBJ2-7, with D perhaps matching TRBD2 (6 bases). Germline CDR1 SGHNT, CDR2 YYREEE (reference sequence). This CDR3 spans 16 amino acids. Trimming took 10 bases from V and 0 from J, leaving 23 bases between them. As DNA, the CDR3 is TGTGCCGCTTCTTATCGGGGGTCCGGAAGCTCCTACGAGCAGTACTTC. This encodes CAASYRGSGSSYEQYF.

The CDR3 protein is CASRPGGGDGELFF. The CDR3 bases are TGTGCCAGCCGGCCAGGGGGCGGTGACGGGGAGCTGTTTTTT. The chain employs TRBV2 and TRBJ2-2, with 8 bases aligning to TRBD1. The CDR3 length is 14 residues. The V and J ends lost 8 bases and 7 bases, in that order; junction bases with no gene match: 9. Germline CDR1 and CDR2: SNHLY and FYNNEI. Complete variable domain (other parts from reference TRBV2 and TRBJ2-2): EPEVTQTPSHQVTQMGQEVILRCVPISNHLYFYWYRQILGQKVEFLVSFYNNEISEKSEIFDDQFSVERPDGSNFTLKIRSTKLEDSAMYFCASRPGGGDGELFFGEGSRLTVL.

The CDR3 bases are TGCGCCAGCAGCTTGGGCCCTGATAGCTCCTATAATTCACCCCTCCACTTT. Translated: CASSLGPDSSYNSPLHF. This chain uses TRBV5-1 with TRBJ1-6; D is unclear. The length of the CDR3 is 17 residues. V was pared by 0 bases and J by 0 bases, with 10 bases between. Germline V gene sequence: CDR1 SGHRS, CDR2 YFSETQ.

This chain uses TRBV19 with TRBJ2-5; 8 bases line up with TRBD1. The J call is in doubt because the DNA end fits TRBJ2-7 better. This CDR3 has 14 amino acids. From germline, CDR1 is LNHDA and CDR2 SQIVND (reference sequence). The CDR3, as DNA: TGTGCCAGTAGTTTGATAGGACAGGGCCACGAGCAGTACTTC. It specifies CASSLIGQGHEQYF.

CDR3 DNA: TGTGCCTCTCAAGATACGTCTGTGAGTGGCTACACCTTC. It translates to CASQDTSVSGYTF. This chain connects TRBV30 to TRBJ1-2; D gene unclear. V was shortened by 7 bases and J by 7 bases, with 19 bases between the two germline ends. Germline V gene data show CDR1 as GTSNPN and CDR2 as SVGIG (reference sequence). The CDR3 totals 13 residues.

The gene calls are TRBV13 and TRBJ2-5, with D possibly matching TRBD1 (5 bases). V was shortened by 3 bases and J by 5 bases, with 13 bases between the two germline ends. Germline-derived CDR1 and CDR2 are PRHDT and FYEKMQ (reference sequence). This CDR3 contains 14 residues. The CDR3 region is CASSFTQGSETQYF. DNA of the CDR3: TGTGCCAGCAGCTTCACTCAGGGTTCTGAGACCCAGTACTTC.

A word on this clone: The junction departs from the called germline gene at one end, perhaps through a read error. Other DNA sequences within the sample encode an identical CDR3. The V gene is TRBV5-4, the J gene TRBJ1-2; 8 bases fit TRBD1. Looked up from germline, CDR1 is SGHNT and CDR2 is YYREEE (reference sequence). This CDR3 is 15 amino acids long. The CDR3 sequence is CASSLPPTGGFGYTF. The DNA for the CDR3 is TGCGCCAGCAGCCTTCCCCCAACAGGGGGTTTTGGCTACACCTTC.

The rearrangement uses TRBV6-6 and TRBJ1-1; D unclear. In germline, CDR1 is MNHNY, CDR2 SVGAGI (reference sequence). This CDR3 region has 15 residues. Trimming left V 4 bases short and J 0 bases short, with 12 bases between. The CDR3 coding sequence is TGTGCCAGCAGTTTGCCGACACAGATGAACACTGAAGCTTTCTTT. Protein sequence: CASSLPTQMNTEAFF.

To note about this clone: Given the absence of the conserved phenylalanine or tryptophan at the CDR3 end, a read error is likely. The chain links TRBV19 to TRBJ1-6; TRBD1 agrees at 10 bases. CDR3 length: 14 amino acids. J lost 7 bases, V lost 4 bases, and 1 base had no gene match. Germline lookup yields CDR1 LNHDA and CDR2 SQIVND (reference sequence). The CDR3 reads CASSKGQGNSPLHS. The DNA of the CDR3 is TGTGCCAGTAGTAAGGGACAGGGGAATTCACCCCTCCACTCT.

This chain joins TRBV27 and TRBJ2-6; D gene unclear. V lost 4 bases and J lost 15, with 16 bases in between. The CDR3 contains 13 residues. Germline assignment: CDR1 MNHEY and CDR2 SMNVEV (reference sequence). In DNA, the CDR3 is TGTGCCAGCAGTTCAAATCTACCAGGTGGCCTGACTTTC. Translated: CASSSNLPGGLTF.

A note on this clone: The junction shows a germline mismatch at one end, possibly a read error. The rearrangement links TRBV30 to TRBJ2-6; D might be TRBD1 (5 bases). The germline CDR1 and CDR2 sequences are GTSNPN and SVGIG (reference sequence). The CDR3 consists of 16 residues. Here the CDR3 reads CALEGHPSSGANGLTF. Here the CDR3 DNA reads TGTGCCCTTGAAGGGCATCCGAGCTCTGGGGCCAACGGCCTGACTTTC.

This rearrangement joins TRBV30 to TRBJ2-1; a weak D match, TRBD2 (6 bases). The CDR3 has 12 residues. V lost 2 bases, J lost 7 bases, and 9 bases lay in between. The germline V gene encodes CDR1 GTSNPN and CDR2 SVGIG (reference sequence). This CDR3 reads CAWSLSGNEQFF. Written as DNA, the CDR3 is TGTGCCTGGAGTCTAAGCGGGAATGAGCAGTTCTTC.

A single count supports this clone. J is TRBJ1-2 and V is TRBV10-3; D unclear. CDR3 size: 15 residues. Germline loops: CDR1 ENHRY, CDR2 SYGVKD. The V gene lost 2 bases and the J gene lost 0 bases, with 10 bases spanning the gap. The CDR3 region is CAISEPIYSNYGYTF. In DNA, the CDR3 is TGTGCCATCAGTGAGCCTATCTACTCTAACTATGGCTACACCTTC.

The gene calls are TRBV9 and TRBJ1-2; 8 positions agree with TRBD1. CDR3 size: 14 residues. With V trimmed by 2 bases and J by 2 bases, 2 bases remained unmatched. The germline gives CDR1 SGDLS, CDR2 YYNGEE. The CDR3 bases are TGTGCCAGCAGCGTGACAGGGGCGAACTATGGCTACACCTTC. It translates to CASSVTGANYGYTF. The variable domain in full, with the rest retrieved from reference TRBV9 and TRBJ1-2, is DSGVTQTPKHLITATGQRVTLRCSPRSGDLSVYWYQQSLDQGLQFLIQYYNGEERAKGNILERFSAQQFPDLHSELNLSSLELGDSALYFCASSVTGANYGYTFGSGTRLTVV.

This clone was found once. The genes are TRBV11-3 and TRBJ1-1; TRBD1 matches at 8 bases. The CDR3 has 15 residues. Germline CDR1 is SGHNT and CDR2 is YENEEA. V gave up 2 bases and J gave up 9 bases; unmatched junction bases: 11. The DNA for the CDR3 is TGTGCCAGCAGCTTAACAATGGGACAGGTGGAAAAAGCTTTCTTT. It encodes CASSLTMGQVEKAFF.

The chain couples TRBV6-1 to TRBJ1-2; 7 nucleotides line up with TRBD1. The CDR3 extends over 15 amino acids. Trimming removed 3 bases from V and 4 bases from J; junction bases left unmatched: 8. CDR1 is MNHNS and CDR2 is SASEGT in the germline V gene. CDR3 sequence: CASSDGQDAIYGYTF. The DNA of the CDR3 is TGTGCCAGCAGTGATGGACAGGATGCTATCTATGGCTACACCTTC.

This clone was detected once. Distinct nucleotide sequences in the sample also encode this CDR3. The gene calls are TRBV30 and TRBJ1-1, with D tentatively TRBD1 (5 bases). V dropped 0 bases and J dropped 0 bases, with 5 bases sitting between them. This CDR3 region has 13 residues. Germline V gives CDR1 GTSNPN, CDR2 SVGIG (reference sequence). CDR3 loop: CAWSVGVNTEAFF. The CDR3 nucleotides read TGTGCCTGGAGTGTAGGGGTGAACACTGAAGCTTTCTTT.

The V call is TRBV11-2, the J call TRBJ2-7; 11 positions agree with TRBD2. The CDR3 contains 16 residues. Germline V gives CDR1 SGHAT, CDR2 FQNNGV. The V and J ends lost 5 bases and 1 base, in that order; junction bases with no gene match: 7. The CDR3 is CASSIGTSGISYEQYF. CDR3 in DNA: TGTGCCAGCAGCATAGGGACTAGCGGTATTTCCTACGAGCAGTACTTC.

The chain joins TRBV6-5 to TRBJ2-7; D is possibly TRBD1 (6 bases). V was shortened by 0 bases and J by 4 bases, with 10 bases between the two germline ends. This CDR3 comprises 14 residues. The germline CDR1 and CDR2 sequences are MNHEY and SVGAGI. The DNA of the CDR3 is TGTGCCAGCAGTTACTCACCTCAGGGGTACGAGCAGTACTTC. Translated: CASSYSPQGYEQYF.

V usage is TRBV19 and J usage is TRBJ1-2; a possible D gene is TRBD1 (6 bases). This CDR3 contains 14 residues. The V end lost 7 bases, the J end lost 3 bases, and 15 bases lay between the germline ends. Germline CDR1 LNHDA, CDR2 SQIVND (reference sequence). This CDR3 reads CASTNGAGDYGYTF. For the CDR3, the DNA is TGTGCCAGTACTAATGGGGCAGGGGACTATGGCTACACCTTC.

Concerning this clone itself: Distinct nucleotide sequences in the sample also encode this CDR3. V usage is TRBV7-2 and J usage is TRBJ1-1; D unclear. Germline V CDR1 and CDR2: SGHTA, FQGNSA. This CDR3 spans 12 amino acids. Trimming removed 5 bases at V and 2 bases at J, with 6 bases between. CDR3 sequence: CASSLTNTEAFF. For the CDR3, the DNA is TGTGCCAGCAGCCTAACTAACACTGAAGCTTTCTTT.